Shown below are 18 T cell receptor beta chains from a single sample sequenced in a study of blood T cell repertoires in COVID-19. Repertoires were generated with immunoSEQ multiplex PCR, while TCRdb's copy carries only in-frame clones and drops some. The profile shows a few hundred thousand clones, 85% of them singletons. Sequencing was carried out using PBMCs or T cells enriched from blood (not recorded which). These receptors were collected from a man aged 35 to 55 who had recovered from COVID-19.

The chain recombines TRBV9 with TRBJ2-3; D may be TRBD2 (5 bases). V shed 0 bases and J shed 2 bases, with 10 bases lying between them. This CDR3 contains 15 residues. Per germline, CDR1 SGDLS and CDR2 YYNGEE. DNA for the CDR3: TGTGCCAGCAGCGTAGACGGCGGGCCCACAGATACGCAGTATTTT. Encoded protein: CASSVDGGPTDTQYF.

This sequence joins TRBV9 and TRBJ1-1; no clear D. CDR1 and CDR2 (germline): SGDLS, YYNGEE. Trimming removed 4 bases from V and 1 base from J, with 8 bases in between. This CDR3 comprises 13 residues. The CDR3 sequence is CASSTYGNTEAFF. The CDR3 region has the DNA TGTGCCAGCAGCACCTATGGGAACACTGAAGCTTTCTTT. Using reference TRBV9 and TRBJ1-1 for the parts outside the CDR3, the full variable domain is DSGVTQTPKHLITATGQRVTLRCSPRSGDLSVYWYQQSLDQGLQFLIQYYNGEERAKGNILERFSAQQFPDLHSELNLSSLELGDSALYFCASSTYGNTEAFFGQGTRLTVV.

The rearrangement joins TRBV7-3 to TRBJ2-3; tentative D call: TRBD1 (7 bases). V lost 2 bases to trimming and J lost 3 bases, with 12 bases between them. The CDR3 is 15 residues long. Germline-derived CDR1 and CDR2 are SGHTA and FQGTGA. Written as DNA, the CDR3 is TGTGCCAGCAGCTTAGGAGGGGGCGCAACAGATACGCAGTATTTT. Amino acids: CASSLGGGATDTQYF.

This chain joins TRBV6-5 and TRBJ2-7; 11 bases fit TRBD2. The CDR3 has 16 amino acids. With V trimmed by 2 bases and J by 6 bases, 9 bases remained unmatched. CDR1 is MNHEY, CDR2 SVGAGI, per germline. The CDR3 region is CASSYGTSGPSFEQYF. DNA for the CDR3: TGTGCCAGCAGTTACGGGACTAGCGGCCCTAGCTTCGAGCAGTACTTC.

The chain uses TRBV18 and TRBJ2-1; possible D gene TRBD2, 6 bases. V was pared by 2 bases and J by 4 bases, with 15 bases between. This CDR3 has 16 amino acids. Germline-derived CDR1 and CDR2 are KGHSH and LQKENI. CDR3 DNA: TGTGCCAGCTCACCATTGCCTAGCGCCCGGTACAATGAGCAGTTCTTC. Translated, it gives CASSPLPSARYNEQFF.

This chain joins TRBV7-9 and TRBJ2-7, with TRBD2 identical over 11 bases. CDR1 and CDR2 (germline): SEHNR, FQNEAQ (reference sequence). This CDR3 is built from 19 residues. J was trimmed by 2 bases and V by 4 bases; bases with no gene match: 16. This CDR3 is CASSSHKQILAGDPYEQYF. The CDR3 coding sequence is TGTGCCAGCAGCTCCCACAAGCAAATACTAGCGGGGGACCCCTACGAGCAGTACTTC.

The V call is TRBV5-4, the J call TRBJ2-6, with D perhaps matching TRBD2 (5 bases). CDR3 length equals 16 residues. Per the germline V gene, CDR1 is SGHNT and CDR2 is YYREEE (reference sequence). The V end lost 4 bases, the J end lost 2 bases, and 13 bases lay between the germline ends. The CDR3 coding sequence is TGTGCCAGCAGCGTAGGACTGAGCACTGGGGCCAACGTCCTGACTTTC. Protein: CASSVGLSTGANVLTF.

The chain combines TRBV30 with TRBJ2-7; 9 bases match TRBD1. Per the germline V gene, CDR1 is GTSNPN and CDR2 is SVGIG (reference sequence). The CDR3 sequence is 13 residues long. V gave up 1 base and J gave up 4 bases; unmatched junction bases: 2. The CDR3 protein is CAWSEDRGYEQYF. The CDR3 DNA follows: TGTGCCTGGAGTGAGGACAGGGGTTACGAGCAGTACTTC. The entire variable domain, with the rest obtained from reference TRBV30 and TRBJ2-7, is as follows: SQTIHQWPATLVQPVGSPLSLECTVEGTSNPNLYWYRQAAGRGLQLLFYSVGIGQISSEVPQNLSASRPQDRQFILSSKKLLLSDSGFYLCAWSEDRGYEQYFGPGTRLTVT.

This rearrangement joins TRBV7-9 to TRBJ2-1; 7 nucleotides agree with TRBD2. Trimming removed 1 base from V and 7 bases from J; junction bases left unmatched: 7. Germline lookup yields CDR1 SEHNR and CDR2 FQNEAQ (reference sequence). This CDR3 spans 15 amino acids. The CDR3 spells CASSLDGGRGNEQFF. The CDR3 nucleotides are TGTGCCAGCAGCTTAGATGGCGGGAGAGGGAATGAGCAGTTCTTC.

CDR3 DNA: TGTGCCAGCAGCTTCCGGGACAGGGCTCCCAATTCACCCCTCCACTTT. This sequence encodes CASSFRDRAPNSPLHF. The chain is built from TRBV5-6 and TRBJ1-6; the match to TRBD1 covers 9 bases. Germline values: CDR1 SGHDT, CDR2 YYEEEE. CDR3 length equals 16 residues. V was clipped by 2 bases and J by 7 bases; unmatched bases: 7.

This clone was detected a few times. The rearrangement joins TRBV6-5 to TRBJ2-7; a possible D gene is TRBD1 (6 bases). The CDR3 has 13 amino acids. CDR1 is MNHEY and CDR2 is SVGAGI in the germline V gene. V was shortened by 10 bases and J by 7 bases, with 20 bases between the two germline ends. The CDR3 nucleotides are TGTGCCACCGCGTGGGGGCCCCTTGGAGAGCAGTACTTC. This gives the protein CATAWGPLGEQYF.

This chain joins TRBV19 and TRBJ1-4; TRBD1 matches 10 bases. Germline CDR1 is LNHDA and CDR2 is SQIVND (reference sequence). The CDR3 has 15 amino acids. Trimming took 4 bases from V and 10 from J; bases not matched to a gene: 9. In nucleotides, the CDR3 is TGTGCCAGTAGTACCCGGGACAGGGGTATAGGAAAACTGTTTTTT. This gives the protein CASSTRDRGIGKLFF.

This chain joins TRBV28 and TRBJ2-1; 9 nucleotides align to TRBD1. CDR1 is MDHEN and CDR2 is SYDVKM in the germline V gene. This CDR3 comprises 15 residues. V gave up 4 bases and J gave up 6 bases; unmatched junction bases: 7. The CDR3 DNA is TGTGCCAGCAGTTCCGGGACAGGGAGCTTCAATGAGCAGTTCTTC. This sequence encodes CASSSGTGSFNEQFF.

The chain couples TRBV27 to TRBJ2-7; 7 bases match TRBD1. The CDR3 covers 16 residues. The J segment lost 0 bases and the V segment lost 0 bases, leaving 5 bases of the junction unmatched. Per the germline V gene, CDR1 is MNHEY and CDR2 is SMNVEV (reference sequence). For the CDR3, the DNA is TGTGCCAGCAGTTTATCGGGACAGCTTAGCTCCTACGAGCAGTACTTC. It translates to CASSLSGQLSSYEQYF.

This CDR3 is CASGQGNEQFF. CDR3 bases: TGTGCCAGCGGACAGGGAAATGAGCAGTTCTTC. V is TRBV12-3 or TRBV12-4 and J is TRBJ2-1; 8 bases fit TRBD1. Trimming removed 8 bases from V and 7 bases from J; junction bases left unmatched: 1. The CDR3 extends over 11 amino acids.

This clone was picked up one time. V usage is TRBV6-2 or TRBV6-3 and J usage is TRBJ1-2; 10 bases are shared with TRBD1. The CDR3 is made up of 14 amino acids. Germline lookup yields CDR1 MNHEY and CDR2 SVGEGT. V was clipped by 6 bases and J by 4 bases; unmatched bases: 5. The CDR3 here is CASSPGTGAYGYTF. CDR3 in DNA: TGTGCCAGCAGCCCCGGGACAGGGGCCTATGGCTACACCTTC.

With respect to this clone: Other nucleotide sequences from this sample produce the same CDR3. The V and J genes are TRBV7-2 and TRBJ2-7; tentatively, D is TRBD1 (6 bases). V dropped 3 bases and J dropped 0 bases, with 9 bases sitting between them. This CDR3 is 14 amino acids long. Germline CDR1 reads SGHTA; CDR2 reads FQGNSA. This CDR3 is CASSFTGSSYEQYF. The CDR3 coding sequence is TGTGCCAGCAGCTTTACAGGGAGCTCCTACGAGCAGTACTTC. Using reference TRBV7-2 and TRBJ2-7 for the parts outside the CDR3, the full variable domain is GAGVSQSPSNKVTEKGKDVELRCDPISGHTALYWYRQSLGQGLEFLIYFQGNSAPDKSGLPSDRFSAERTGGSVSTLTIQRTQQEDSAVYLCASSFTGSSYEQYFGPGTRLTVT.

The chain uses TRBV6-5 and TRBJ1-1, with D unresolved. CDR3 length equals 12 residues. V was shortened by 6 bases and J by 1 base, with 6 bases between the two germline ends. Germline CDR1 and CDR2: MNHEY and SVGAGI. Here the CDR3 DNA reads TGTGCCAGCAGGACACGGAACACTGAAGCTTTCTTT. This sequence encodes CASRTRNTEAFF.